This paragraph covers one T cell receptor beta chain sequence. The data were obtained in a study of CD8 T cells in Susac syndrome. V lost 1 base and J 8 bases, leaving 9 bases between the germline ends. Germline CDR1 LNHNV, CDR2 YYDKDF (reference sequence). This CDR3 contains 13 residues. Roughly 0.45 to 1 ug RNA was reverse transcribed with random hexamers. Coverage of TCR beta CDR3 amplification by immunoSEQ multiplex PCR extended to 54 Vbeta and 13 Jbeta. TCRdb recomputed calls from the immunoSEQ multiplex PCR reads with MiXCR, one row per CDR3 protein. The sample includes about 150,000 distinct CDR3 sequences, 85% to 95% of them seen just once. CD8+ and CD4+ T cells from blood underwent TCR beta sequencing, which was carried out in a high-throughput format. In contrast to the negatively isolated CD8+ and CD4+ T cells, TEMRA cells were FACS-enriched.

The sequenced sample was CD4+ T cells from PBMCs. This TCR derives from a human donor with multiple sclerosis. This chain uses TRBV15 with TRBJ2-1, with a weak D call TRBD2 (6 bases). The CDR3 reads CATSRGREYEQFF. The CDR3 DNA reads as TGTGCCACCAGCAGAGGACGGGAGTATGAGCAGTTCTTC.